These 29 T cell receptor beta chains share one sample of origin, sequenced in a study of T cell changes during pregnancy in multiple sclerosis. Method: immunoSEQ multiplex PCR; TCRdb's copy keeps in-frame clones and lacks some. Of roughly 70,000 clones detected, about 92% appear once; the ten largest clones hold 1.2%. Source: peripheral blood, taken in the third trimester of pregnancy. Every receptor here comes from a female donor with multiple sclerosis, enrolled in a pregnancy study.

This chain uses TRBV13 with TRBJ2-2, with D unresolved. This CDR3 is 11 amino acids long. V lost 5 bases and J lost 8, with 6 bases in between. From germline, CDR1 is PRHDT and CDR2 FYEKMQ (reference sequence). CDR3 sequence: CASSDLGELFF. For the CDR3, the DNA is TGTGCCAGCAGCGATCTAGGGGAGCTGTTTTTT.

The CDR3 DNA reads TGTGCCAGCAGCCCTCCCTCTGGGGCCAACGTCCTGACTTTC. Translating gives CASSPPSGANVLTF. This chain links TRBV28 with TRBJ2-6; D is unclear. Germline CDR1 and CDR2: MDHEN and SYDVKM. V was pared by 6 bases and J by 0 bases, with 6 bases between. This CDR3 is built from 14 residues.

This clone was observed a handful of times. The chain joins TRBV10-3 to TRBJ1-5, with 8 bases matching TRBD1. Trimming removed 6 bases from V and 7 bases from J; junction bases left unmatched: 5. Germline assignment: CDR1 ENHRY and CDR2 SYGVKD. The CDR3 contains 13 residues. The CDR3 reads CAISSDREQPQHF. DNA for the CDR3: TGTGCCATCAGCTCGGACAGGGAACAGCCCCAGCATTTT.

J is TRBJ2-7 and V is TRBV10-1; TRBD2 matches at 10 bases. With 3 bases clipped from V and 6 bases from J, the junction kept 5 bases outside the gene matches. Germline V gene sequence: CDR1 WNHNN, CDR2 SYGVQD (reference sequence). CDR3 size: 14 residues. In nucleotides, the CDR3 is TGCGCCAGCAGTGATAGCGGGAGGCCACTCGAGCAGTACTTC. Residues: CASSDSGRPLEQYF.

The CDR3 region has the DNA TGTGCCAGTAGTATCATGGCTAGCGAGGGATACGCCTACGAGCAGTACTTC. It specifies CASSIMASEGYAYEQYF. This chain links TRBV19 with TRBJ2-7; D perhaps matches TRBD2 (6 bases). CDR1 and CDR2 from the germline V gene are LNHDA and SQIVND (reference sequence). The CDR3 runs to 17 residues. Trimming stripped 3 bases from V and 2 bases from J, with 20 bases between.

The genes are TRBV13 and TRBJ2-3; perhaps TRBD1 as D (5 bases). Germline V lookup: CDR1 PRHDT, CDR2 FYEKMQ (reference sequence). The CDR3 loop spans 15 amino acids. Trimming shortened V by 3 bases and J by 5 bases, and 15 bases separated the two germline ends. CDR3 DNA sequence: TGTGCCAGCAGCTTGGGGCAGGCAGCCGGAGATACGCAGTATTTT. This codes for CASSLGQAAGDTQYF.

In its sample, this clone was seen a few times. The J gene is TRBJ2-1, the V gene TRBV7-2; D is perhaps TRBD2 (5 bases). Trimming took off 4 bases at V and 12 bases at J, with 13 bases between the two ends. The CDR3 covers 12 residues. Germline CDR1 reads SGHTA; CDR2 reads FQGNSA. CDR3 nucleotides: TGTGCCAGCAGCTCCCGGGGATTAAGGCAGTTCTTC. It specifies CASSSRGLRQFF.

This clone was recorded only once. The chain joins TRBV6-1 to TRBJ1-1; D perhaps matches TRBD1 (5 bases). Germline V gene data show CDR1 as MNHNS and CDR2 as SASEGT. This CDR3 comprises 15 residues. Between the trimmed V and J ends, which lost 6 bases and 1 base, there was a span of 15 bases. The CDR3 DNA is TGTGCCAGCAGACGATCCTGGGGCCAGAACACTGAAGCTTTCTTT. Translated: CASRRSWGQNTEAFF.

CDR3 amino acids: CASREQSGPSYNEQFF. Here the CDR3 DNA reads TGCGCCAGCAGAGAACAAAGCGGACCTTCCTACAATGAGCAGTTCTTC. The V call is TRBV5-1, the J call TRBJ2-1; the D gene is possibly TRBD2 (5 bases). V was clipped by 5 bases and J by 1 base, with 16 bases between them. The CDR3 has 16 amino acids. Germline CDR1 and CDR2: SGHRS and YFSETQ.

The chain links TRBV18 to TRBJ2-6; weak D call: TRBD2 (6 bases). This CDR3 contains 19 residues. Germline loops: CDR1 KGHSH, CDR2 LQKENI. V was trimmed by 1 base and J by 1 base, leaving 17 bases between them. The CDR3 here is CASSPRAITEGSGANVLTF. The CDR3 DNA reads TGTGCCAGCTCACCACGGGCCATAACGGAGGGGTCTGGGGCCAACGTCCTGACTTTC.

The chain carries TRBV5-4 and TRBJ2-7; D perhaps matches TRBD1 (5 bases). Trimming stripped 0 bases from V and 0 bases from J, with 13 bases between. Germline V gene sequence: CDR1 SGHNT, CDR2 YYREEE (reference sequence). The CDR3 covers 16 residues. CDR3 in amino acids: CASSLGGGQGSYEQYF. The CDR3 coding sequence is TGTGCCAGCAGCTTGGGAGGTGGCCAGGGCTCCTACGAGCAGTACTTC.

V and J are TRBV12-5 and TRBJ2-1; 7 positions match TRBD2. V shed 6 bases and J 5 bases; nucleotides not matched to a gene: 4. Per germline, CDR1 LGHNT and CDR2 FRNRAP. This CDR3 is built from 13 residues. For the CDR3, the DNA is TGTGCTAGTGGCCCTAGCGGACACAATGAGCAGTTCTTC. It is translated as CASGPSGHNEQFF.

The CDR3 protein is CASSQGGRGLAFF. The CDR3, as DNA: TGTGCCAGCAGCCAAGGGGGCAGGGGATTAGCTTTCTTT. The chain employs TRBV7-3 and TRBJ1-1; 7 bases align to TRBD1. The CDR3 runs to 13 residues. Germline-derived CDR1 and CDR2 are SGHTA and FQGTGA. V shed 5 bases, J shed 10 bases, and the junction held 10 bases outside the gene matches.

The V call is TRBV10-3, the J call TRBJ2-1; 7 nucleotides match TRBD2. Germline values: CDR1 ENHRY, CDR2 SYGVKD. V lost 7 bases to trimming and J lost 3 bases; unmatched junction nucleotides: 6. This CDR3 spans 14 amino acids. CDR3 residues: CAIKRDADYNEQFF. For the CDR3, the DNA is TGTGCCATCAAGCGGGATGCTGACTACAATGAGCAGTTCTTC.

The genes are TRBV2 and TRBJ2-1; tentative D call: TRBD1 (5 bases). Germline CDR1 is SNHLY and CDR2 is FYNNEI. The CDR3 totals 12 residues. Trimming pared 6 bases from V and 6 bases from J, leaving 9 bases between. CDR3 loop: CASSRQTNEQFF. The CDR3 region has the DNA TGTGCCAGCAGCAGACAGACCAATGAGCAGTTCTTC.

V and J are TRBV9 and TRBJ2-1; TRBD1 aligns across 10 bases. In germline, CDR1 is SGDLS, CDR2 YYNGEE. Losses at the gene ends were 0 bases for V and 9 bases for J; bases not matched to a gene: 3. The CDR3 covers 14 residues. CDR3 sequence: CASSVVDRGTEQFF. In DNA, the CDR3 is TGTGCCAGCAGCGTAGTGGACAGGGGGACTGAGCAGTTCTTC. Looking up the rest from reference TRBV9 and TRBJ2-1 gives the full variable domain: DSGVTQTPKHLITATGQRVTLRCSPRSGDLSVYWYQQSLDQGLQFLIQYYNGEERAKGNILERFSAQQFPDLHSELNLSSLELGDSALYFCASSVVDRGTEQFFGPGTRLTVL.

This clone appeared a single time. This chain uses TRBV2 with TRBJ2-4; TRBD1 is a possible D gene (6 bases). This CDR3 contains 15 residues. V gave up 5 bases and J gave up 3 bases, with 14 bases separating them. Per germline, CDR1 SNHLY and CDR2 FYNNEI. CDR3 DNA: TGTGCCAGCAGTACCGGGACATATGGCAAAAACATTCAGTACTTC. Protein sequence: CASSTGTYGKNIQYF.

CDR3 sequence (DNA): TGCGCCAGCAGCTTGGCCCGGACTAGCGGGAATGAGCAGTTCTTC. Amino acids: CASSLARTSGNEQFF. The V and J genes are TRBV5-1 and TRBJ2-1; 11 nucleotides match TRBD2. There are 15 residues in the CDR3. Germline CDR1 and CDR2: SGHRS and YFSETQ. J gave up 7 bases and V 0 bases, and 3 bases lay outside the gene matches.

This sequence joins TRBV5-1 and TRBJ1-2; D is perhaps TRBD1 (5 bases). Trimming shortened V by 5 bases and J by 4 bases, and 18 bases separated the two germline ends. Germline V gives CDR1 SGHRS, CDR2 YFSETQ. The CDR3 sequence is 15 residues long. CDR3: CASSPTDSLFYGYTF. CDR3 nucleotide sequence: TGCGCCAGCAGTCCTACAGACAGTCTTTTCTATGGCTACACCTTC.

The CDR3 coding sequence is TGTGCCAGCAGCTTTTCGGGGACCCAGTACTTC. Its protein product is CASSFSGTQYF. The chain recombines TRBV11-2 with TRBJ2-5, with unresolved D. The CDR3 is 11 amino acids. The V and J ends lost 3 bases and 7 bases respectively, with 6 bases between them. Looked up from germline, CDR1 is SGHAT and CDR2 is FQNNGV.

The chain couples TRBV7-9 to TRBJ2-2, with 9 bases identical to TRBD2. Germline V gene data show CDR1 as SEHNR and CDR2 as FQNEAQ (reference sequence). The CDR3 has 16 amino acids. The V segment lost 5 bases and the J segment 5 bases; nucleotides outside the gene matches: 9. CDR3 in amino acids: CASSNIAGEITGELFF. CDR3 in DNA: TGTGCCAGCAGCAATATAGCGGGAGAGATAACCGGGGAGCTGTTTTTT.

The chain links TRBV30 to TRBJ2-5; TRBD1 aligns across 9 bases. Losses at the gene ends were 5 bases for V and 5 bases for J; bases not matched to a gene: 18. This CDR3 spans 17 amino acids. Germline CDR1 and CDR2: GTSNPN and SVGIG (reference sequence). CDR3 in DNA: TGTGCCTGGCGTCCAACCCCGGGACAGGGAGTATTGGAGACCCAGTACTTC. This gives the protein CAWRPTPGQGVLETQYF.

The chain employs TRBV18 and TRBJ2-4, with D hard to call. This CDR3 contains 14 residues. Trimming took 1 base from V and 0 from J, leaving 4 bases between them. Germline CDR1 KGHSH, CDR2 LQKENI. The CDR3 sequence is CASSPRVAKNIQYF. The CDR3 nucleotides are TGTGCCAGCTCACCACGAGTAGCCAAAAACATTCAGTACTTC.

In this sample, this clone turned up many times. CDR3 protein: CASSEVASTGELFF. As DNA, the CDR3 is TGTGCCAGCAGTGAAGTGGCTAGCACCGGGGAGCTGTTTTTT. The chain joins TRBV6-4 to TRBJ2-2; D gene ambiguous. Trimming shortened V by 3 bases and J by 4 bases, and 9 bases separated the two germline ends. There are 14 residues in the CDR3. In germline, CDR1 is MRHNA, CDR2 SNTAGT.

J is TRBJ1-5 and V is TRBV7-8; D is undetermined. This CDR3 contains 17 residues. The ends were cut back, 5 bases at V and 0 bases at J, with 17 bases in the middle. CDR1 and CDR2 from the germline V gene are SGHVS and FQNEAQ. CDR3 coding DNA: TGTGCCAGCAGCCCAAGAGGTGGCTTGGATAGCAATCAGCCCCAGCATTTT. Amino acid sequence: CASSPRGGLDSNQPQHF. Based on the CDR3 plus reference TRBV7-8 and TRBJ1-5, the full variable domain is GAGVSQSPRYKVAKRGQDVALRCDPISGHVSLFWYQQALGQGPEFLTYFQNEAQLDKSGLPSDRFFAERPEGSVSTLKIQRTQQEDSAVYLCASSPRGGLDSNQPQHFGDGTRLSIL.

As concerns this clone: This same CDR3 is encoded by further DNA sequences in the sample. This chain links TRBV19 with TRBJ1-2, with D unresolved. The V and J ends lost 8 bases and 7 bases respectively, with 14 bases between them. Germline V lookup: CDR1 LNHDA, CDR2 SQIVND (reference sequence). The CDR3 loop spans 12 amino acids. For the CDR3, the DNA is TGTGCCAGTTCAATCCAAGGCGGTGGCTACACCTTC. This encodes CASSIQGGGYTF.

This chain links TRBV7-9 with TRBJ2-1; 9 bases align to TRBD2. The CDR3 has 16 amino acids. Germline CDR1 SEHNR, CDR2 FQNEAQ (reference sequence). V lost 5 bases, J lost 7 bases, and 12 bases stayed unmatched. CDR3 protein: CASSVLAGVSLNEQFF. The CDR3 DNA sequence: TGTGCCAGCAGCGTGTTAGCGGGAGTGAGTTTGAATGAGCAGTTCTTC.

In its sample, this clone was seen a few times. This sequence joins TRBV4-1 and TRBJ1-5; D is undetermined. The CDR3 length is 13 residues. Germline V gives CDR1 MGHRA, CDR2 YSYEKL. V was shortened by 1 base and J by 9 bases, with 10 bases between the two germline ends. The CDR3 loop is CASSQVSEAPQHF. The CDR3 bases are TGCGCCAGCAGCCAAGTCTCTGAGGCGCCCCAGCATTTT.

This chain links TRBV25-1 with TRBJ2-5; TRBD1 aligns across 7 bases. The germline CDR1 and CDR2 sequences are MGHDK and SYGVNS. This CDR3 has 15 amino acids. With 1 base clipped from V and 1 base from J, the junction kept 3 bases outside the gene matches. CDR3 amino acids: CASSESTGAQETQYF. The DNA for the CDR3 is TGTGCCAGCAGTGAATCCACAGGGGCCCAAGAGACCCAGTACTTC.